Ten or more counts support the clone carrying this T cell receptor (beta chain). What it binds is not known. The CDR3 regions of TCR beta were amplified from RNA transcripts. The HTBI primer set drove a first-round RT-PCR of the TCR CDR3. From the multiplex PCR reads, TCRdb called clonotypes with MiXCR, one entry per CDR3 protein. The data contain 300,000 to 450,000 distinct CDR3 sequences, around 25% of them singletons. The data are from a study of T cells in Graves' hyperthyroidism and ophthalmopathy. General observations from the study: Most expanded thyroid clonotypes above 0.001 recurred in blood.

The sequencing input was blood. The TCR originated in a man aged 45-65 years with Graves' hyperthyroidism.

The CDR3 region is CASESGRAVNTGELFF. CDR3 bases: TGTGCCAGCGAAAGCGGGAGGGCCGTCAACACCGGGGAGCTGTTTTTT. The gene calls are TRBV11-3 and TRBJ2-2, with 10 bases aligning to TRBD2. CDR3 size: 16 residues. Germline V gene data show CDR1 as SGHNT and CDR2 as YENEEA. V shed 8 bases and J 2 bases; nucleotides not matched to a gene: 8.